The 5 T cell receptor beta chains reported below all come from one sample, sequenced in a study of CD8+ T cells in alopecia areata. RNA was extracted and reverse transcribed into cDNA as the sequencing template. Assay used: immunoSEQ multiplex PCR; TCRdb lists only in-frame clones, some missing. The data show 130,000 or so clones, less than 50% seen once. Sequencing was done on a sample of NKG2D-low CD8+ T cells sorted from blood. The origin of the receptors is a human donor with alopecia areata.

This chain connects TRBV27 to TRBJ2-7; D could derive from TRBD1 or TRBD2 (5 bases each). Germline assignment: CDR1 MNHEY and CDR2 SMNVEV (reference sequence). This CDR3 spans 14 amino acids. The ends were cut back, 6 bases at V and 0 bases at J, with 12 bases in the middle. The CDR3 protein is CASSPRESSYEQYF. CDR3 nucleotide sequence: TGTGCCAGCAGCCCCAGGGAGAGCTCCTACGAGCAGTACTTC.

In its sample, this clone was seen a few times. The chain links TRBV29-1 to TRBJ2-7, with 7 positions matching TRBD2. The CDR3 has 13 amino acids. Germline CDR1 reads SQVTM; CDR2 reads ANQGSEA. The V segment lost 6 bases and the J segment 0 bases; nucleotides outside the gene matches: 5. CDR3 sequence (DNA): TGCAGCGTGCTGACTAGCCTCTCCTACGAGCAGTACTTC. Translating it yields CSVLTSLSYEQYF.

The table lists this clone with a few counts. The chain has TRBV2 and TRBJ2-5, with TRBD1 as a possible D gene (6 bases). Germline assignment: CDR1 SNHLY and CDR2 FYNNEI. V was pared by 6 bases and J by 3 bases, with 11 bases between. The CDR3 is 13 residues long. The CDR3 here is CASRYRGKETQYF. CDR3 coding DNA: TGTGCCAGCAGATATAGGGGGAAAGAGACCCAGTACTTC.

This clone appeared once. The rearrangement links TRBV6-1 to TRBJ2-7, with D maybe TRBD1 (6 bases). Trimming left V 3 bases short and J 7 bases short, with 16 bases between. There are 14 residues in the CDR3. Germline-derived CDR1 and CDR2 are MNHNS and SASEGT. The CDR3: CASSEWTEVGEQYF. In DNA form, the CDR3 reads TGTGCCAGCAGTGAGTGGACAGAAGTAGGTGAGCAGTACTTC.

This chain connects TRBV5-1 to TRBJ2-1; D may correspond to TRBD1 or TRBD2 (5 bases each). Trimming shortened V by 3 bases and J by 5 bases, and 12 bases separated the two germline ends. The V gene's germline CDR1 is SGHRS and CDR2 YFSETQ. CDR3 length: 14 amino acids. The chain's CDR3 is CASSSPGTNNEQFF. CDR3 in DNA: TGCGCCAGCAGCTCCCCCGGGACCAACAATGAGCAGTTCTTC.